This T cell receptor beta chain emerged from a study of blood T cell repertoires in COVID-19. Study as a whole: The study drew acute and convalescent COVID-19 samples from the United States, Italy and Spain. The cDNA or gDNA used as material had been derived from T cells, B-cell-depleted T cells, or PBMCs.

V was pared by 0 bases and J by 2 bases, with 8 bases of the junction left unmatched. Germline lookup yields CDR1 LGHNA and CDR2 YSLEER. This CDR3 contains 17 residues. Authors' data handling: Amplified reference gene primers provided the basis for estimating nucleated cell counts. Sequenced by immunoSEQ multiplex PCR; TCRdb stores in-frame clones only, minus some. Clone size and V and J calls were adopted from that table, with D and trimming inferred from the DNA. Here the sample spans about 100,000 clones, roughly 90% being singletons. This TCR came from a man older than 75 with acute or convalescent COVID-19. Sequencing used peripheral blood. The chain couples TRBV4-3 to TRBJ2-7, with TRBD2 matching over 9 bases. CDR3 in DNA: TGCGCCAGCAGCCAAGACTCAGGGACTAGCCAAACCTACGAGCAGTACTTC. It codes for CASSQDSGTSQTYEQYF.